This T cell receptor (beta chain) was captured by sequencing in a study of vaccination effects on CD4 cells after COVID-19. Overall study: Each participant was administered two doses of either the BNT162b2 or the mRNA-1273 vaccine.

Turning to this clone: Its matching antigen is unknown.

TCRdb keeps only in-frame clones here, not all; method: immunoSEQ multiplex PCR. The table includes about 24,000 clones, 76% detected once. The CDR3 extends over 16 amino acids. Trimming removed 4 bases from V and 3 bases from J, with 18 bases in between. Per the germline V gene, CDR1 is KGHSY and CDR2 is FQNENV. Before any sequencing was done, the ViraFEST assay used viral peptide pools to expand antigen-specific CD4+ T cells. CD4+ T cells were isolated after nine to ten days of culture. Recipients of the vaccine had no prior SARS-CoV-2 infection and negative nucleocapsid antibodies. This receptor was obtained from a human donor who received a COVID-19 vaccine. The sample here was CD4+ T cells from PBMCs cultured with HCoV-NL63 spike peptides, taken before COVID-19 vaccination. V and J are TRBV16 and TRBJ2-5; D might be TRBD1 (6 bases). The CDR3 DNA follows: TGTGCCAGCAGCCCAAGTGGTTGGGACAAGAAAGAGACCCAGTACTTC. Residues: CASSPSGWDKKETQYF.